This entry lists 15 T cell receptor beta chains sequenced from one sample in a study of blood T cells in healthy people across ages. Combining a sample-barcoded 5' primer with a J-beta primer mix, a second PCR ran for about 7 to 12 cycles. A single record per CDR3 protein comes from TCRdb applying MiXCR to the 5' RACE reads. The profile covers approximately 1,700,000 distinct CDR3 sequences, with more than 35% appearing a single time and about 23% taken by the ten largest. The sample consisted of blood. The receptors were sampled from a human donor in good health.

About this clonotype: The junction differs from germline at one of its ends, possibly a read error. The chain has TRBV28 and TRBJ1-2; maybe TRBD1 (5 bases). This CDR3 region has 15 residues. Germline V lookup: CDR1 MDHEN, CDR2 SYDVKM. The CDR3 protein is CTSRRTTDPNYGYTF. CDR3 in DNA: TGTACCAGCAGACGCACGACAGACCCTAACTATGGCTACACCTTC.

This clonotype has a handful of counts. This chain joins TRBV7-9 and TRBJ2-5; no clear D. TRBJ2-7 explains the end of the DNA better; the J call may be wrong. This CDR3 region has 14 residues. Germline assignment: CDR1 SEHNR and CDR2 FQNEAQ (reference sequence). CDR3 residues: CASSGLGPDYEQYF. CDR3 nucleotides: TGTGCCAGCAGCGGGTTGGGTCCCGATTACGAGCAGTACTTC.

The chain uses TRBV5-6 and TRBJ2-1, with 14 bases that match TRBD2. Germline-derived CDR1 and CDR2 are SGHDT and YYEEEE. V shed 3 bases and J 0 bases; nucleotides not matched to a gene: 17. The CDR3 consists of 22 residues. Written as DNA, the CDR3 is TGTGCCAGCAGCTCGTACTCACCCGGGACTAGCGGGGGTCGAAGCTCCTACAATGAGCAGTTCTTC. Its protein product is CASSSYSPGTSGGRSSYNEQFF.

This chain connects TRBV13 to TRBJ1-2; D is unresolved. The length of the CDR3 is 14 residues. Germline loops: CDR1 PRHDT, CDR2 FYEKMQ (reference sequence). V was pared by 8 bases and J by 6 bases, with 19 bases between. The DNA of the CDR3 is TGTGCCAGCCGGGCAGTTGTGCAGTCCAATGGCTACACCTTC. Its protein product is CASRAVVQSNGYTF.

This clonotype was detected a few times. This chain uses TRBV2 with TRBJ2-7; D is unresolved. CDR3 length: 14 amino acids. Germline assignment: CDR1 SNHLY and CDR2 FYNNEI. V dropped 11 bases and J dropped 0 bases, with 17 bases sitting between them. The CDR3 is CALVRRNLSYEQYF. CDR3 DNA: TGTGCCCTCGTGAGACGCAACCTCTCCTACGAGCAGTACTTC.

The chain uses TRBV5-1 and TRBJ2-1; 7 nucleotides match TRBD1. Germline V gives CDR1 SGHRS, CDR2 YFSETQ. The CDR3 is made up of 15 amino acids. With V trimmed by 4 bases and J by 5 bases, 9 bases remained unmatched. CDR3 region: CASSPGTELDNEQFF. CDR3 bases: TGCGCCAGCAGCCCCGGGACAGAACTCGACAATGAGCAGTTCTTC. The full variable domain, completed using reference TRBV5-1 and TRBJ2-1, is KAGVTQTPRYLIKTRGQQVTLSCSPISGHRSVSWYQQTPGQGLQFLFEYFSETQRNKGNFPGRFSGRQFSNSRSEMNVSTLELGDSALYLCASSPGTELDNEQFFGPGTRLTVL.

The V and J genes are TRBV7-2 and TRBJ2-3; tentatively, D is TRBD2 (5 bases). This CDR3 is 15 amino acids long. V was shortened by 2 bases and J by 2 bases, with 11 bases between the two germline ends. Germline CDR1 is SGHTA and CDR2 is FQGNSA. For the CDR3, the DNA is TGTGCCAGCAGCTTATGGAGGCGGTTCACAGATACGCAGTATTTT. It specifies CASSLWRRFTDTQYF.

The chain joins TRBV27 to TRBJ2-2; 10 nucleotides match TRBD1. This CDR3 spans 15 amino acids. The V gene's germline CDR1 is MNHEY and CDR2 SMNVEV (reference sequence). J lost 4 bases, V lost 7 bases, and 6 bases had no gene match. CDR3 in amino acids: CASTGTGVGTGELFF. CDR3 nucleotide sequence: TGTGCCAGCACCGGGACAGGGGTCGGCACCGGGGAGCTGTTTTTT.

The chain recombines TRBV9 with TRBJ2-7, with D possibly called TRBD1 or TRBD2 (5 bases each). The germline gives CDR1 SGDLS, CDR2 YYNGEE. Trimming took off 3 bases at V and 3 bases at J, with 10 bases between the two ends. This CDR3 contains 13 residues. The CDR3 reads CASSDEGSYEQYF. CDR3 DNA sequence: TGTGCCAGCAGCGACGAGGGGAGCTACGAGCAGTACTTC.

This sequence joins TRBV5-6 and TRBJ2-7, with D possibly being TRBD1 (6 bases). Trimming stripped 4 bases from V and 3 bases from J, with 17 bases between. This CDR3 spans 15 amino acids. CDR1 and CDR2 from the germline V gene are SGHDT and YYEEEE. CDR3 coding DNA: TGTGCCAGCAGCCTGGCCGGGACATATGGCTACGAGCAGTACTTC. This translates into CASSLAGTYGYEQYF.

V is TRBV4-3 and J is TRBJ2-4, with 11 positions matching TRBD2. TRBJ2-5 matches the DNA end more closely, so the J call is doubtful. The CDR3 totals 17 residues. Germline CDR1 is LGHNA and CDR2 is YSLEER. The CDR3: CASSQEGLAGGGETQYF. CDR3 DNA sequence: TGCGCCAGCAGCCAAGAAGGGCTAGCGGGGGGAGGAGAGACCCAGTACTTC.

The V and J genes are TRBV7-6 and TRBJ2-5; D gene unclear. Trimming left V 6 bases short and J 2 bases short, with 19 bases between. CDR1 is SGHVS and CDR2 is FNYEAQ in the germline V gene. This CDR3 spans 16 amino acids. The CDR3 DNA sequence: TGTGCCAGCAGTTTTTGGGCCCCCAAATTACAAGAGACCCAGTACTTC. This translates into CASSFWAPKLQETQYF.

The rearrangement links TRBV18 to TRBJ2-6; TRBD1 might be the D (6 bases). Germline V gene sequence: CDR1 KGHSH, CDR2 LQKENI. The ends were cut back, 2 bases at V and 0 bases at J, with 14 bases in the middle. The CDR3 runs to 18 residues. The CDR3 protein is CASSPEDSQSSGANVLTF. DNA for the CDR3: TGTGCCAGCTCACCAGAGGACAGCCAGAGCTCTGGGGCCAACGTCCTGACTTTC. The variable domain in full, completed from reference TRBV18 and TRBJ2-6, reads NAGVMQNPRHLVRRRGQEARLRCSPMKGHSHVYWYRQLPEEGLKFMVYLQKENIIDESGMPKERFSAEFPKEGPSILRIQQVVRGDSAAYFCASSPEDSQSSGANVLTFGAGSRLTVL.

As regards this clonotype: This sequence may be a read error, since a much larger clone differs from it by one base. The gene calls are TRBV7-2 and TRBJ2-7; D is ambiguous. The J call may be faulty, since TRBJ2-5 better matches the DNA end. The CDR3 runs to 14 residues. Looked up from germline, CDR1 is SGHTA and CDR2 is FQGNSA. The CDR3 spells CANSLGWDRETQYF. DNA for the CDR3: TGTGCCAACAGCTTAGGCTGGGATCGCGAGACCCAGTACTTC.

This clonotype was recorded a few times. A much larger clone is a single base away; this may be a read error. The chain links TRBV24-1 to TRBJ1-2; D not certain. The CDR3 runs 12 residues. Germline assignment: CDR1 KGHDR and CDR2 SFDVKD. CDR3 in amino acids: CAASDSVYGYTF. The CDR3 DNA follows: TGTGCCGCCAGTGATTCCGTTTATGGCTACACCTTC.